One sample yielded the 32 T cell receptor beta chains listed below, sequenced in a study of CD4 T cells in relation to SARS-CoV-2 and coronaviruses. Before the COVID-19 pandemic, during about 2011-2018, CD4+ T cells were taken from unexposed donors. After about 10 days of culture, CD4+ T cells were isolated. TCRdb keeps only in-frame clones here, not all; method: immunoSEQ multiplex PCR. The sample shows 15,000 to 20,000 clones, about 78% of them seen only once. No antigen has been assigned to these receptors. Specimen: CD4+ T cells from PBMCs, cultured in vitro. The source is a human donor in good health.

The chain recombines TRBV12-3 or TRBV12-4 with TRBJ2-2; D not resolved. V was pared by 3 bases and J by 6 bases, with 2 bases between. This CDR3 comprises 11 residues. The CDR3, as DNA: TGTGCCAGCAGTTTTTCCGGGGAGCTGTTTTTT. It yields the protein CASSFSGELFF.

This clone was observed once. The rearrangement joins TRBV2 to TRBJ2-7; maybe TRBD2 (8 bases). The CDR3 covers 13 residues. CDR1 is SNHLY, CDR2 FYNNEI, per germline. Trimming removed 10 bases from V and 0 bases from J, with 13 bases in between. The CDR3 is CAIGGDSSYEQYF. In DNA, the CDR3 is TGTGCCATCGGGGGGGACAGCTCCTACGAGCAGTACTTC.

V usage is TRBV19 and J usage is TRBJ1-5, with 7 bases matching TRBD1. The CDR3 length is 15 residues. Trimming cost V 3 bases and J 4 bases; bases outside gene matches: 6. Germline V gene lookup returns CDR1 LNHDA and CDR2 SQIVND (reference sequence). The CDR3 bases are TGTGCCAGTAGTATTACGGGACAGATGAATCAGCCCCAGCATTTT. It yields the protein CASSITGQMNQPQHF.

The chain carries TRBV2 and TRBJ1-2; tentatively, D is TRBD1 (5 bases). The CDR3 loop spans 12 amino acids. Trimming shortened V by 7 bases and J by 3 bases, and 9 bases separated the two germline ends. CDR1 is SNHLY, CDR2 FYNNEI, per germline. The DNA of the CDR3 is TGTGCCAGCACCCCCAGGGACTATGGCTACACCTTC. This sequence encodes CASTPRDYGYTF.

This clone was recorded a few times. This chain links TRBV24-1 with TRBJ2-7, with D perhaps assigned TRBD1 or TRBD2 (5 bases each). Germline V gene lookup returns CDR1 KGHDR and CDR2 SFDVKD. V lost 7 bases and J 9 bases, leaving 24 bases between the germline ends. The length of the CDR3 is 15 residues. CDR3 sequence (DNA): TGTGCCACCAGCAGTCGGGGCAGCCGGTTTGGCGGGCAGTACTTC. Amino acid sequence: CATSSRGSRFGGQYF.

The chain couples TRBV11-2 to TRBJ1-2; TRBD1 matches 8 bases. Germline loops: CDR1 SGHAT, CDR2 FQNNGV. This CDR3 has 16 residues. The junction had 11 bases not matched to a gene; V was cut back by 5 bases and J by 3 bases. The CDR3 is CASSLNPGGADYGYTF. The CDR3 DNA reads TGTGCCAGCAGCCTCAATCCAGGGGGCGCGGACTATGGCTACACCTTC.

This clone occurred a few times. The rearrangement joins TRBV19 to TRBJ2-1, with D uncertain. The germline gives CDR1 LNHDA, CDR2 SQIVND (reference sequence). The V end lost 3 bases, the J end lost 7 bases, and 25 bases lay between the germline ends. The length of the CDR3 is 18 residues. Written as DNA, the CDR3 is TGTGCCAGTAGTATTAGGTGGGTAAAAGCAATAGGTAGAAATGAGCAGTTCTTC. Its protein product is CASSIRWVKAIGRNEQFF.

The rearrangement links TRBV28 to TRBJ2-7; no firm D call. The CDR3 spans 13 residues. Between the trimmed V and J ends, which lost 2 bases and 3 bases, there was a span of 8 bases. Germline V lookup: CDR1 MDHEN, CDR2 SYDVKM. The CDR3 sequence: CASSLGRNYEQYF. The CDR3 nucleotides are TGTGCCAGCAGTTTAGGCAGGAACTACGAGCAGTACTTC.

The chain employs TRBV7-9 and TRBJ2-2; the D is unclear. V was shortened by 5 bases and J by 2 bases, with 9 bases between the two germline ends. Germline loops: CDR1 SEHNR, CDR2 FQNEAQ (reference sequence). This CDR3 has 14 amino acids. CDR3: CASSLELNTGELFF. The CDR3 nucleotides are TGTGCCAGCAGCCTGGAGTTAAACACCGGGGAGCTGTTTTTT.

V is TRBV30 and J is TRBJ2-7, with D tentatively TRBD2 (6 bases). The CDR3 consists of 20 residues. V dropped 2 bases and J dropped 5 bases, with 34 bases sitting between them. In germline, CDR1 is GTSNPN, CDR2 SVGIG (reference sequence). CDR3: CAWSSFRGTQYAIVKHEQYF. CDR3 coding DNA: TGTGCCTGGAGTAGCTTCCGCGGGACCCAGTATGCCATAGTTAAGCACGAGCAGTACTTC.

This clone has a single count. This chain uses TRBV2 with TRBJ1-4; TRBD1 matches 7 bases. This CDR3 has 16 residues. CDR1 is SNHLY, CDR2 FYNNEI, per germline. J was trimmed by 8 bases and V by 6 bases; bases with no gene match: 15. Here the CDR3 DNA reads TGTGCCAGCAGCCCTAGGTTGTCACAGGGGAGGGAAAAACTGTTTTTT. It is translated as CASSPRLSQGREKLFF.

The rearrangement links TRBV7-3 to TRBJ2-1; D could derive from TRBD1 or TRBD2 (5 bases each). The V end lost 4 bases, the J end lost 3 bases, and 16 bases lay between the germline ends. The CDR3 is made up of 16 amino acids. CDR1 is SGHTA and CDR2 is FQGTGA in the germline V gene. CDR3: CASSSSGTGHYNEQFF. The DNA of the CDR3 is TGTGCCAGCAGCTCCTCCGGGACCGGGCACTACAATGAGCAGTTCTTC.

The V and J genes are TRBV10-3 and TRBJ2-3, with D perhaps matching TRBD1 or TRBD2 (6 bases each). CDR1 and CDR2 (germline): ENHRY, SYGVKD. Trimming shortened V by 2 bases and J by 9 bases, and 24 bases separated the two germline ends. The length of the CDR3 is 17 residues. CDR3 nucleotides: TGTGCCATCAGTGAGGACCCGGGGGCGCCCCCTAGGGAGACGCAGTATTTT. Translating gives CAISEDPGAPPRETQYF.

By share of the sample, this clone is large. The chain carries TRBV29-1 and TRBJ2-1; D possibly corresponds to TRBD1 (5 bases). The ends were cut back, 5 bases at V and 6 bases at J, with 14 bases in the middle. Germline CDR1 and CDR2: SQVTM and ANQGSEA. CDR3 size: 13 residues. CDR3 DNA sequence: TGCAGCGTTTCCCAGGGCCGGGCCAATGAGCAGTTCTTC. Protein: CSVSQGRANEQFF.

The chain employs TRBV7-8 and TRBJ2-1, with 9 bases that match TRBD2. The CDR3 length is 17 residues. Germline loops: CDR1 SGHVS, CDR2 FQNEAQ. The ends lost 0 bases at V and 6 bases at J; junction bases unmatched: 9. The CDR3 region has the DNA TGTGCCAGCAGCTTAGCGCTCCTAGCGGGATTGGGCAATGAGCAGTTCTTC. Its translation: CASSLALLAGLGNEQFF.

The chain has TRBV15 and TRBJ2-1; D not certain. The CDR3 runs to 12 residues. From germline, CDR1 is LNHNV and CDR2 YYDKDF (reference sequence). V was pared by 4 bases and J by 8 bases, with 9 bases between. The CDR3 region is CATSTFTYEQFF. The CDR3, as DNA: TGTGCCACCAGCACCTTTACATATGAGCAGTTCTTC.

The chain recombines TRBV18 with TRBJ2-6; 7 nucleotides line up with TRBD1. Germline-derived CDR1 and CDR2 are KGHSH and LQKENI. V gave up 4 bases and J gave up 1 base; unmatched junction bases: 10. CDR3 length: 18 amino acids. The CDR3 DNA sequence: TGTGCCAGCTCACGAGTACCGGGACAGACTTCTGGGGCCAACGTCCTGACTTTC. It is translated as CASSRVPGQTSGANVLTF.

The chain employs TRBV19 and TRBJ2-1; D is possibly TRBD2 (5 bases). There are 13 residues in the CDR3. The germline V gene encodes CDR1 LNHDA and CDR2 SQIVND (reference sequence). Between the trimmed V and J ends, which lost 4 bases and 10 bases, there was a span of 14 bases. The CDR3 protein is CASSKTTSREQFF. In DNA, the CDR3 is TGTGCCAGTAGTAAGACTACATCGCGGGAGCAGTTCTTC.

The V call is TRBV19, the J call TRBJ2-3; the D is unclear. This CDR3 contains 14 residues. CDR1 LNHDA and CDR2 SQIVND come from the germline V gene (reference sequence). Trimming cost V 4 bases and J 2 bases, with 10 bases left between them. CDR3 nucleotides: TGTGCCAGTAGTAGAACGTCCTCCACAGATACGCAGTATTTT. This gives the protein CASSRTSSTDTQYF. The variable domain in full, with the rest retrieved from reference TRBV19 and TRBJ2-3, is DGGITQSPKYLFRKEGQNVTLSCEQNLNHDAMYWYRQDPGQGLRLIYYSQIVNDFQKGDIAEGYSVSREKKESFPLTVTSAQKNPTAFYLCASSRTSSTDTQYFGPGTRLTVL.

This chain uses TRBV30 with TRBJ2-3; 14 bases agree with TRBD2. After removal of 3 bases from V and 6 bases from J, the junction contained 8 bases not matched to a gene. The CDR3 extends over 16 amino acids. Germline CDR1 and CDR2: GTSNPN and SVGIG (reference sequence). As DNA, the CDR3 is TGTGCCTGGAGAAAAGGGACTAGCGGGAGTCGGGATACGCAGTATTTT. Protein product: CAWRKGTSGSRDTQYF.

V and J are TRBV6-4 and TRBJ2-7; 8 bases align to TRBD2. Per germline, CDR1 MRHNA and CDR2 SNTAGT. The junction had 5 bases not matched to a gene; V was cut back by 7 bases and J by 0 bases. This CDR3 has 14 residues. Here the CDR3 reads CASNKAGVSYEQYF. The CDR3 region has the DNA TGTGCCAGCAACAAAGCGGGAGTCTCCTACGAGCAGTACTTC.

The rearrangement uses TRBV5-4 and TRBJ1-2; D gene uncertain. The ends were cut back, 1 base at V and 1 base at J, with 8 bases in the middle. Germline V lookup: CDR1 SGHNT, CDR2 YYREEE (reference sequence). The CDR3 has 14 residues. The DNA of the CDR3 is TGTGCCAGCAGCTTGAGTACACATAACTATGGCTACACCTTC. It is translated as CASSLSTHNYGYTF. Based on the CDR3 plus reference TRBV5-4 and TRBJ1-2, the full variable domain is ETGVTQSPTHLIKTRGQQVTLRCSSQSGHNTVSWYQQALGQGPQFIFQYYREEENGRGNFPPRFSGLQFPNYSSELNVNALELDDSALYLCASSLSTHNYGYTFGSGTRLTVV.

This clone was counted a few times. The rearrangement uses TRBV30 and TRBJ1-2; 10 bases match TRBD1. Germline CDR1 and CDR2: GTSNPN and SVGIG (reference sequence). The CDR3 length is 14 residues. V lost 3 bases and J lost 1; bases outside the gene matches: 2. The CDR3, as DNA: TGTGCCTGGAGAGGACAGGGGGATAACTATGGCTACACCTTC. Its translation is CAWRGQGDNYGYTF. The variable domain in full, completed from reference TRBV30 and TRBJ1-2, reads SQTIHQWPATLVQPVGSPLSLECTVEGTSNPNLYWYRQAAGRGLQLLFYSVGIGQISSEVPQNLSASRPQDRQFILSSKKLLLSDSGFYLCAWRGQGDNYGYTFGSGTRLTVV.

The chain recombines TRBV19 with TRBJ1-1, with 9 bases that match TRBD1. Germline V gene lookup returns CDR1 LNHDA and CDR2 SQIVND (reference sequence). V shed 1 base and J 0 bases; nucleotides not matched to a gene: 0. There are 15 residues in the CDR3. As DNA, the CDR3 is TGTGCCAGTAGTATAGGGGACAGGGTGAACACTGAAGCTTTCTTT. As protein: CASSIGDRVNTEAFF. Using reference TRBV19 and TRBJ1-1 for the parts outside the CDR3, the full variable domain is DGGITQSPKYLFRKEGQNVTLSCEQNLNHDAMYWYRQDPGQGLRLIYYSQIVNDFQKGDIAEGYSVSREKKESFPLTVTSAQKNPTAFYLCASSIGDRVNTEAFFGQGTRLTVV.

V is TRBV19 and J is TRBJ2-1, with TRBD2 matching 11 bases. There are 18 residues in the CDR3. With 5 bases clipped from V and 0 bases from J, the junction kept 9 bases outside the gene matches. Germline V gene data show CDR1 as LNHDA and CDR2 as SQIVND (reference sequence). The CDR3 protein is CASSPGLAGAHSYNEQFF. DNA for the CDR3: TGTGCCAGTAGTCCCGGACTAGCGGGTGCGCACTCCTACAATGAGCAGTTCTTC.

In nucleotides, the CDR3 is TGCAGTGCTAGTAGGGCTGGGGGCGCCTACAATGAGCAGTTCTTC. Translation: CSASRAGGAYNEQFF. This chain connects TRBV20-1 to TRBJ2-1, with D perhaps TRBD1 (6 bases). The germline gives CDR1 DFQATT, CDR2 SNEGSKA (reference sequence). This CDR3 is 15 amino acids long. The ends were cut back, 3 bases at V and 2 bases at J, with 14 bases in the middle.

The V call is TRBV5-1, the J call TRBJ1-1; 9 bases map to TRBD1. V trimming: 4 bases; J trimming: 6 bases; junction bases outside the gene matches: 10. The CDR3 is 15 amino acids. Germline V lookup: CDR1 SGHRS, CDR2 YFSETQ. CDR3 coding DNA: TGCGCCAGCAGCCCGCTGGGACAGGGAAGGTCTGAAGCTTTCTTT. Its protein is CASSPLGQGRSEAFF.

This chain uses TRBV2 with TRBJ1-3; the match to TRBD1 covers 11 bases. CDR1 is SNHLY and CDR2 is FYNNEI in the germline V gene. The V and J ends lost 6 bases and 4 bases, in that order; junction bases with no gene match: 2. There are 14 residues in the CDR3. The CDR3 DNA is TGTGCCAGCAGGGACAGGGGGCTAGGAAACACCATATATTTT. Encoded protein: CASRDRGLGNTIYF.

The V and J genes are TRBV6-5 and TRBJ1-5; D remains ambiguous. Germline CDR1 reads MNHEY; CDR2 reads SVGAGI. The CDR3 is 14 amino acids. The V end was cut by 7 bases, the J end by 5 bases, with 15 bases between. CDR3 bases: TGTGCCAGCACGTTTGGCGGGTGGGATCAGCCCCAGCATTTT. Encoded protein: CASTFGGWDQPQHF.

The chain has TRBV3-1 (or the pseudogene TRBV3-2) and TRBJ2-7; 10 bases line up with TRBD2. The CDR3 is made up of 15 amino acids. J lost 1 base, V lost 4 bases, and 4 bases had no gene match. The germline CDR1 and CDR2 sequences are LGHDT and YNNKEL (reference sequence). The CDR3: CASSLSSGRSYEQYF. The CDR3 nucleotides read TGTGCCAGCAGCCTGTCTAGCGGGAGATCCTACGAGCAGTACTTC.

The chain joins TRBV7-9 to TRBJ1-1; 7 nucleotides line up with TRBD1. Trimming took 8 bases from V and 3 from J; bases not matched to a gene: 6. Germline V CDR1 and CDR2: SEHNR, FQNEAQ (reference sequence). CDR3 length: 13 residues. In nucleotides, the CDR3 is TGTGCCAGCCAAAGCCAGGGGGACACTGAAGCTTTCTTT. It is translated as CASQSQGDTEAFF.

This clone was found once. V gene TRBV24-1 combines with J gene TRBJ2-1; 7 bases are a match to TRBD2. Trimming took 3 bases from V and 3 from J; bases not matched to a gene: 7. CDR1 is KGHDR, CDR2 SFDVKD, per germline. The CDR3 covers 16 residues. The DNA for the CDR3 is TGTGCCACCAGTGATGTTCGGGAGGCCCACTACAATGAGCAGTTCTTC. Protein: CATSDVREAHYNEQFF.